This T cell receptor beta chain came from a study of CXCR3-negative and CXCR3-positive naive CD8 T cells. As regards this clonotype: The target antigen is unknown.

In preparing the TRB cDNA libraries, 5' RACE with UMI labels was used. No DNA is given; TCRdb re-called the 5' RACE reads and lists each CDR3 protein once. In total, the table holds some 130,000 distinct CDR3 sequences. Points from the study as a whole: TRBV-TRBJ usage was alike in naive CXCR3-negative and CXCR3-positive cells but differed in memory cells. Greater hydrophobicity was found in TRB CDR3s of CXCR3-positive naive cells than of CXCR3-negative naive cells.

CDR1 and CDR2 (germline): MNHEY, SMNVEV (reference sequence). CDR3 length: 14 amino acids. This chain connects TRBV27 to TRBJ2-3; the D call of TRBD2 rests on TCRdb alone, since no DNA is present to check it. The receptor comes from a human donor in good health. Some clones in this sample may be carry-over from other donors' samples. The sequencing input was naive CXCR3+ CD8+ T cells from blood. Described subset: CD45RO-CCR7+CD27+CD95- naive CD8+ T cells expressing CXCR3 (TNR3+). The CDR3 loop reads CASSLVDSTDTQYF.